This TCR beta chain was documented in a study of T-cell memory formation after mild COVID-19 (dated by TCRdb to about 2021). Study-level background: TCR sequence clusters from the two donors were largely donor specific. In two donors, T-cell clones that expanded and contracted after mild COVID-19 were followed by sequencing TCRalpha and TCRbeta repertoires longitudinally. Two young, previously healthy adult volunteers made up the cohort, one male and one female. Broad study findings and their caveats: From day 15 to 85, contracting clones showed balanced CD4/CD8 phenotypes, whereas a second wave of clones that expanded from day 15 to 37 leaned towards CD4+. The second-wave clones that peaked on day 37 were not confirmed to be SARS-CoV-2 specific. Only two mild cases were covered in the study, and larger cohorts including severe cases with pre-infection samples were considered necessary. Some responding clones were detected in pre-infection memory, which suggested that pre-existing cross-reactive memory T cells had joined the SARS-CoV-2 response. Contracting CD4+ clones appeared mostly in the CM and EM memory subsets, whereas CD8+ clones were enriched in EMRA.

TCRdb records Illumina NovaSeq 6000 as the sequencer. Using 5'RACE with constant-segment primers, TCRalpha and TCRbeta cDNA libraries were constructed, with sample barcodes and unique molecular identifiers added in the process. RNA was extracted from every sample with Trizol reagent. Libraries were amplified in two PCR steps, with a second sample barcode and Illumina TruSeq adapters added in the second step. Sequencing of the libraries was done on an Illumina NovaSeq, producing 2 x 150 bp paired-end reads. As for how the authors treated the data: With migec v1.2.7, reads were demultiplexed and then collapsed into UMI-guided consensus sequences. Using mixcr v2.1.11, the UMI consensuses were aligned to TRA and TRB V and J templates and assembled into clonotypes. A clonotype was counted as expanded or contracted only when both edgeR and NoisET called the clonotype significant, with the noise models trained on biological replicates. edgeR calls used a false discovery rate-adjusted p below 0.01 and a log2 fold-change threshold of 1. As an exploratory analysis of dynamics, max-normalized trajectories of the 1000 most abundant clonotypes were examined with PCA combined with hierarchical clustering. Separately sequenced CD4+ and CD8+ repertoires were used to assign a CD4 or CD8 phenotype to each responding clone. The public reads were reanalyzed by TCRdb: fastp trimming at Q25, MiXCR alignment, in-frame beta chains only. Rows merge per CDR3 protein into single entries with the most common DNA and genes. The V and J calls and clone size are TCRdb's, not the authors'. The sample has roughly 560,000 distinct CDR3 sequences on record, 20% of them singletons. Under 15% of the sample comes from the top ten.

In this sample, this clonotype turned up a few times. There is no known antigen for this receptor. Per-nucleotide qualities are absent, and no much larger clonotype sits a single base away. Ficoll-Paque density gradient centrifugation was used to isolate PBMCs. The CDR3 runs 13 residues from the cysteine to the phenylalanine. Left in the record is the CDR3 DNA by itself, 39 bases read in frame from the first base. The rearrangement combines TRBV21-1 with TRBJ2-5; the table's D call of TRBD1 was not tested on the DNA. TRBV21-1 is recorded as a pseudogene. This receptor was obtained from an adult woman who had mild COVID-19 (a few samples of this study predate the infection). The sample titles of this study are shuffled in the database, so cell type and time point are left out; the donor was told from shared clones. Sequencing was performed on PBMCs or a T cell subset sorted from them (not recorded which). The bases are TGTGCCAGCAGCAAACAGGGCCAAGAGACCCAGTACTTC. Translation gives CASSKQGQETQYF.